This TCR beta chain comes out of a study of blood T cells in healthy people across ages. Regarding the study as a whole: Compared with aged donors, long-lived donors showed fewer expanded clones, suggesting selection.

V was clipped by 3 bases and J by 4 bases; unmatched bases: 10. The CDR3 length is 16 residues. Germline CDR1 reads LGHNT; CDR2 reads FRNRAP. As for this clonotype: Its specificity is unknown.

A second about 7 to 12 cycle PCR used barcoded and J-beta primers. TCRdb re-called the 5' RACE reads with MiXCR, one entry per CDR3 protein. Of fewer than 2,000,000 distinct CDR3 sequences in the sample, about two fifths were seen once. Material: blood. The chain carries TRBV12-5 and TRBJ2-5, with TRBD2 matching 8 bases. The receptor was derived from a human donor in good health. Here the CDR3 reads CASGFSSTSEIETQYF. As DNA, the CDR3 is TGTGCTAGTGGTTTCTCCTCGACTAGCGAGATAGAGACCCAGTACTTC.